The 10 T cell receptor beta chains presented below share a single source sample, sequenced in a study of blood T cell repertoires in COVID-19 (dated by TCRdb to 2020 to 2022). The method behind the library was the immunoSEQ multiplex PCR assay. TCRdb provides this immuneACCESS table in a form limited to in-frame rearrangements. Some clones are lacking; in checked studies, under half of them reflect an unresolved V gene, and why the rest are absent is not known. For this sample the table gives some 73,000 clones, of which 70% to 85% were detected only once. 4% to 5% of the sample belongs to the ten largest clones. Sample: peripheral blood. Receptors were obtained from a woman aged 60 to 75 with acute or convalescent COVID-19.

V usage is TRBV19 and J usage is TRBJ1-5, with unresolved D. With 4 bases removed from V and 4 bases from J, the gap between germline ends came to 17 bases. The CDR3 is 16 amino acids. Germline V lookup: CDR1 LNHDA, CDR2 SQIVND (reference sequence). CDR3 sequence reads: CASSTTPARQNQPQHF. CDR3 nucleotide sequence: TGTGCCAGTAGTACCACCCCCGCTCGCCAGAATCAGCCCCAGCATTTT.

The chain is built from TRBV27 and TRBJ2-1; 7 bases are shared with TRBD2. Trimming at V came to 5 bases and at J to 8 bases, leaving 12 bases not matched to a gene. There are 15 residues in the CDR3. Germline V gives CDR1 MNHEY, CDR2 SMNVEV (reference sequence). The CDR3 here is CASSNISGGGDEQFF. Here the CDR3 DNA reads TGTGCCAGCAGTAACATATCGGGAGGTGGCGATGAGCAGTTCTTC.

This chain uses TRBV2 with TRBJ1-5; D remains ambiguous. The CDR3 sequence is 13 residues long. Per germline, CDR1 SNHLY and CDR2 FYNNEI. V dropped 4 bases and J dropped 2 bases, with 6 bases sitting between them. The CDR3 spells CASSGGGNQPQHF. In DNA form, the CDR3 reads TGTGCCAGCAGTGGGGGAGGCAATCAGCCCCAGCATTTT.

A few counts support this clone. This rearrangement joins TRBV7-3 to TRBJ2-7; 7 bases match TRBD2. Germline CDR1 and CDR2: SGHTA and FQGTGA. The CDR3 covers 14 residues. The ends lost 2 bases at V and 4 bases at J; junction bases unmatched: 5. The CDR3 sequence: CASSLWGGGYEQYF. The CDR3 coding sequence is TGTGCCAGCAGCTTATGGGGCGGGGGTTACGAGCAGTACTTC.

V gene TRBV5-6 combines with J gene TRBJ1-6; 9 bases agree with TRBD1. V was pared by 5 bases and J by 10 bases, with 10 bases of the junction left unmatched. The germline CDR1 and CDR2 sequences are SGHDT and YYEEEE. The CDR3 length is 15 residues. In DNA form, the CDR3 reads TGTGCCAGCAGGGTTATGGACAGGGGCAGCTCACCCCTCCACTTT. Translating gives CASRVMDRGSSPLHF.

This clone was observed a single time. The chain employs TRBV28 and TRBJ2-7, with 10 nucleotides matching TRBD1. Looked up from germline, CDR1 is MDHEN and CDR2 is SYDVKM. This CDR3 comprises 15 residues. Losses at the gene ends were 5 bases for V and 3 bases for J; bases not matched to a gene: 7. DNA for the CDR3: TGTGCCAGCAGTCAACTCGGGACAGGGGTCTACGAGCAGTACTTC. This sequence encodes CASSQLGTGVYEQYF.

The V gene is TRBV6-5, the J gene TRBJ1-6; 10 bases align to TRBD1. V shed 2 bases and J 7 bases; nucleotides not matched to a gene: 5. The CDR3 covers 16 residues. In germline, CDR1 is MNHEY, CDR2 SVGAGI. The CDR3 DNA reads TGTGCCAGCAGTTACGACGGACAGGGGGTAAATTCACCCCTCCACTTT. It codes for CASSYDGQGVNSPLHF.

V is TRBV4-2 and J is TRBJ2-5; no reliable D call. CDR3 length equals 13 residues. Germline V gene lookup returns CDR1 LGHNA and CDR2 YNFKEQ. Between the trimmed V and J ends, which lost 0 bases and 2 bases, there was a span of 4 bases. CDR3 sequence (DNA): TGTGCCAGCAGCCAAGAGCGGCAAGAGACCCAGTACTTC. As protein: CASSQERQETQYF.

The V call is TRBV6-6, the J call TRBJ2-1; TRBD2 is a possible D gene (7 bases). V gave up 4 bases and J gave up 4 bases, with 11 bases separating them. The CDR3 length is 14 residues. In germline, CDR1 is MNHNY, CDR2 SVGAGI (reference sequence). The CDR3 spells CASSWGGLYNEQFF. The CDR3 DNA reads TGTGCCAGCAGTTGGGGGGGGCTTTACAATGAGCAGTTCTTC.

This chain uses TRBV5-6 with TRBJ1-2, with D unresolved. V was clipped by 2 bases and J by 2 bases, with 13 bases between them. From germline, CDR1 is SGHDT and CDR2 YYEEEE. This CDR3 comprises 15 residues. This CDR3 reads CASSFGLPVNYGYTF. CDR3 DNA: TGTGCCAGCAGCTTTGGCCTCCCTGTAAACTATGGCTACACCTTC.